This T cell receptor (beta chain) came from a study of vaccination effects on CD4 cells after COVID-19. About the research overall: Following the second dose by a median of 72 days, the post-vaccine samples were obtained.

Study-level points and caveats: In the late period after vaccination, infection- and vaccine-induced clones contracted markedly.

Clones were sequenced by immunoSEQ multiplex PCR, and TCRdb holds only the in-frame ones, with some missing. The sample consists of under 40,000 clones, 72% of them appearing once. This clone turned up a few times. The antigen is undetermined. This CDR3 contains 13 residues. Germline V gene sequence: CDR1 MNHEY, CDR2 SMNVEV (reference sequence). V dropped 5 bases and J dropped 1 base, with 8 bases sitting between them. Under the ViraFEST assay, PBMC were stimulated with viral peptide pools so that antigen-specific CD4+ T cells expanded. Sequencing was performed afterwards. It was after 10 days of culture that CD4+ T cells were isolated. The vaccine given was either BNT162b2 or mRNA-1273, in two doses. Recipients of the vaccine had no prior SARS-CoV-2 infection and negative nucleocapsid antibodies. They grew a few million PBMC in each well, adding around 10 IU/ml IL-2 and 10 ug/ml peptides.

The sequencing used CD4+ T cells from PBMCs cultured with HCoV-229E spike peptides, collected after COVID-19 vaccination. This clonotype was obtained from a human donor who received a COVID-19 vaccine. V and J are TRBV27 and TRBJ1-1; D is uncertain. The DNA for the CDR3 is TGTGCCAGCAGTCCCCTGGGGAACACTGAAGCTTTCTTT. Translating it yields CASSPLGNTEAFF.